Following are 13 T cell receptor beta chains from one sample sequenced in a study of early T cells in non-severe SARS-CoV-2 infection (dated by TCRdb to the early 2020s). Receptor amplification or capture employed 5' RACE. The sequencer was a NextSeq 500. The public reads were reanalyzed by TCRdb: fastp trimming at Q25, MiXCR alignment, in-frame beta chains only. Each record represents a unique CDR3 protein, reported with the most common genes and DNA among its rows. A total of tens of thousands of distinct CDR3 sequences appear in this sample, roughly 5% of them only once. Together, the top ten hold approximately 5.8% of the sample. The sequenced sample consisted of whole blood. The receptors were gathered from an adult who was a healthcare worker with PCR-confirmed SARS-CoV-2 infection or an uninfected control (not recorded which).

In its sample, this clonotype was seen many times. This chain joins TRBV15 and TRBJ1-5; 7 bases fit TRBD1. CDR1 and CDR2 (germline): LNHNV, YYDKDF (reference sequence). Trimming took 3 bases from V and 0 from J; bases not matched to a gene: 2. The CDR3 extends over 15 amino acids. The CDR3 protein is CATSRTGYSNQPQHF. The CDR3 bases are TGTGCCACCAGCAGGACAGGGTATAGCAATCAGCCCCAGCATTTT.

The sample holds many counts of this clonotype. The J gene is TRBJ1-2, the V gene TRBV12-3 or TRBV12-4; 10 nucleotides agree with TRBD1. J gave up 2 bases and V 5 bases, and 5 bases lay outside the gene matches. The CDR3 sequence is 15 residues long. CDR3 region: CASSKDRGTNYGYTF. The CDR3 DNA is TGTGCCAGCAGTAAGGACAGGGGGACAAACTATGGCTACACCTTC.

There are a few counts of this clonotype. DNA for the CDR3: TGCAGTGCTACTCTGGTTCTTGGTACGCAGTATTTT. It encodes CSATLVLGTQYF. The genes are TRBV20-1 and TRBJ2-3; D remains ambiguous. CDR3 length: 12 residues. Looked up from germline, CDR1 is DFQATT and CDR2 is SNEGSKA (reference sequence). V was trimmed by 4 bases and J by 8 bases, leaving 13 bases between them.

This clonotype was seen a handful of times. V gene TRBV30 combines with J gene TRBJ2-7, with TRBD1 matching over 7 bases. V trimming: 5 bases; J trimming: 5 bases; junction bases outside the gene matches: 3. There are 11 residues in the CDR3. The germline gives CDR1 GTSNPN, CDR2 SVGIG (reference sequence). CDR3: CAWGQAHEQYF. DNA for the CDR3: TGTGCCTGGGGACAGGCCCACGAGCAGTACTTC.

In this sample, this clonotype turned up a few times. This chain links TRBV5-1 with TRBJ2-5; D might be TRBD2 (6 bases). V shed 5 bases and J shed 1 base, with 15 bases lying between them. Germline loops: CDR1 SGHRS, CDR2 YFSETQ. The CDR3 spans 15 residues. The CDR3 DNA follows: TGCGCCAGCAGTCCACGGGCTAGCGCCCAAGAGACCCAGTACTTC. Its protein is CASSPRASAQETQYF.

V and J are TRBV30 and TRBJ2-5; D ambiguous. Trimming removed 1 base at V and 4 bases at J, with 4 bases between. The germline V gene has CDR1 GTSNPN and CDR2 SVGIG (reference sequence). There are 11 residues in the CDR3. This chain's CDR3 is CAWSDRETQYF. Here the CDR3 DNA reads TGTGCCTGGAGTGATCGAGAGACCCAGTACTTC.

This clonotype was observed a few times. V usage is TRBV7-9 and J usage is TRBJ2-7; D call uncertain. This CDR3 is built from 13 residues. V was clipped by 5 bases and J by 4 bases, with 12 bases between them. Germline assignment: CDR1 SEHNR and CDR2 FQNEAQ (reference sequence). The CDR3 loop is CASSHPSRYEQYF. DNA for the CDR3: TGTGCCAGCAGCCATCCTTCGAGATACGAGCAGTACTTC. Full variable domain (missing parts from reference TRBV7-9 and TRBJ2-7): DTGVSQNPRHKITKRGQNVTFRCDPISEHNRLYWYRQTLGQGPEFLTYFQNEAQLEKSRLLSDRFSAERPKGSFSTLEIQRTEQGDSAMYLCASSHPSRYEQYFGPGTRLTVT.

The V gene is TRBV4-1, the J gene TRBJ2-5; possible D gene TRBD2, 6 bases. The germline gives CDR1 MGHRA, CDR2 YSYEKL. The CDR3 loop spans 17 amino acids. Trimming pared 2 bases from V and 0 bases from J, leaving 16 bases between. CDR3 protein: CASSQQGIAEYQETQYF. CDR3 coding DNA: TGCGCCAGCAGCCAACAAGGGATAGCGGAGTACCAAGAGACCCAGTACTTC.

This clonotype has a count of ten or more. V is TRBV27 and J is TRBJ2-1, with TRBD2 matching 9 bases. Germline-derived CDR1 and CDR2 are MNHEY and SMNVEV (reference sequence). This CDR3 has 13 residues. Trimming took 9 bases from V and 3 from J; bases not matched to a gene: 3. This chain's CDR3 is CASSGSYYNEQFF. DNA of the CDR3: TGTGCCAGTAGCGGGAGTTACTACAATGAGCAGTTCTTC.

The CDR3 coding sequence is TGTGCCAGCATGGGACAGGGGTCGGTGGGCACTGAAGCTTTCTTT. Translating it yields CASMGQGSVGTEAFF. This rearrangement joins TRBV14 to TRBJ1-1, with 10 bases aligning to TRBD1. With V trimmed by 7 bases and J by 4 bases, 9 bases remained unmatched. The V gene's germline CDR1 is SGHDN and CDR2 FVKESK. The CDR3 runs to 15 residues.

This clonotype was observed a few times. The rearrangement joins TRBV20-1 to TRBJ2-6, with 7 positions matching TRBD2. This CDR3 contains 15 residues. Germline assignment: CDR1 DFQATT and CDR2 SNEGSKA (reference sequence). J gave up 9 bases and V 6 bases, and 14 bases lay outside the gene matches. The CDR3 DNA follows: TGCAGTGCGGAGGAGCGGGGCGTCGGGATCAACGTCCTGACTTTC. Translated: CSAEERGVGINVLTF.

This clonotype was counted ten times or more. The genes are TRBV20-1 and TRBJ2-5, with unresolved D. In germline, CDR1 is DFQATT, CDR2 SNEGSKA (reference sequence). Trimming took off 6 bases at V and 2 bases at J, with 16 bases between the two ends. The CDR3 is made up of 14 amino acids. The CDR3, as DNA: TGCAGTGCGCTGGAGACCCTTCGACAAGAGACCCAGTACTTC. Protein: CSALETLRQETQYF.

To note about this clonotype: This may arise from a read error, as a much more abundant clone is one base away. This CDR3 fails to terminate in the conserved phenylalanine or tryptophan, so it likely reflects a read error. The chain carries TRBV2 and TRBJ2-4, with 7 bases identical to TRBD2. There are 14 residues in the CDR3. Germline V gene lookup returns CDR1 SNHLY and CDR2 FYNNEI. The V and J ends lost 4 bases and 8 bases, in that order; junction bases with no gene match: 8. The CDR3 here is CASSVGRAQDIQYL. DNA of the CDR3: TGTGCCAGCAGTGTTGGGAGGGCCCAGGACATTCAGTACCTC.